This T cell receptor (beta chain) was recorded in a study of T-cell memory formation after mild COVID-19. Overall study results and limits: Cross-reactive memory seemingly joined, as some responding clones were found in pre-infection memory.

Worth noting for this clonotype: Its antigen is not identified.

The CDR3 runs to 14 residues. V lost 6 bases and J lost 0; bases outside the gene matches: 5. Germline V CDR1 and CDR2: SQVTM, ANQGSEA. TCRalpha and TCRbeta libraries used 5'RACE with constant-segment primers and UMIs. One entry per CDR3 protein, called by TCRdb with MiXCR from the 5' RACE reads. The table lists approximately 570,000 distinct CDR3 sequences, roughly 18% of them singletons. The chain recombines TRBV29-1 with TRBJ1-5, with 7 bases identical to TRBD1. The sample taken for sequencing was PBMCs or a T cell subset sorted from them (not recorded which). The source is an adult woman who had mild COVID-19 (a few samples of this study predate the infection). Cell type and time point are not known. DNA of the CDR3: TGCAGCGTAGTAACAGGGGATAGCAATCAGCCCCAGCATTTT. This gives the protein CSVVTGDSNQPQHF.